This TCR beta chain was identified during a study of T cell responses to AZD1222 COVID-19 vaccine. Study-wide results and limits: White British ancestry dominated among donors, who included more females, and clonal diversity was possibly underestimated.

Profiled with immunoSEQ multiplex PCR; TCRdb holds only in-frame clones, not every one. The sample holds 130,000 or so clones, roughly nine tenths seen once. Note on this clone: The antigen is not known.

The CDR3 is made up of 14 amino acids. The V gene end was trimmed by 6 bases and the J gene end by 1 base; junction bases not matched to a gene: 6. Looked up from germline, CDR1 is SQVTM and CDR2 is ANQGSEA. Sequenced material: peripheral blood, taken on day 0 of AZD1222 vaccination. This TCR was recovered from an adult in good health. V usage is TRBV29-1 and J usage is TRBJ2-7; 10 positions match TRBD1. The CDR3 sequence is CSVGQGLFSYEQYF. The CDR3, as DNA: TGCAGCGTGGGACAGGGGCTTTTTTCCTACGAGCAGTACTTC.